The clone carrying this TCR beta chain was detected only once. Its antigen is as yet unknown. Sequenced by immunoSEQ multiplex PCR; TCRdb stores in-frame clones only, minus some. The sample contains 130,000 to 150,000 clones, around 88% of which appear only once. V lost 3 bases to trimming and J lost 7 bases, with 12 bases between them. The CDR3 runs to 13 residues. The V gene's germline CDR1 is SGHVS and CDR2 FNYEAQ. The data originate from a study of cytomegalovirus exposure and HLA in healthy donors. As for the study in general: A subsequent analysis reported that the approximately 120 validation repertoires were produced on the same platform that had also been used for the 666 first-cohort repertoires. Study observations and caveats: Among TCR beta chains, those listed as cytomegalovirus-associated numbered approximately 150. The authors confirmed in vitro that a few CMV-associated chains were specific for CMV antigens.

The source of this sequence is a woman younger than 30 in good health and CMV-seropositive. Sequences were obtained from PBMCs. The V gene is TRBV7-6, the J gene TRBJ1-1, with D unresolved. The CDR3, as DNA: TGTGCCAGCAGCTTCGGCGGACTGCTTGAAGCTTTCTTT. This encodes CASSFGGLLEAFF. Full variable domain (rest looked up from reference TRBV7-6 and TRBJ1-1): GAGVSQSPRYKVTKRGQDVALRCDPISGHVSLYWYRQALGQGPEFLTYFNYEAQQDKSGLPNDRFSAERPEGSISTLTIQRTEQRDSAMYRCASSFGGLLEAFFGQGTRLTVV.